This TCR beta chain appears in the sequencing data of a study of molecular identifiers for immune sequencing clone quantification (dated by TCRdb to 2016 to 2019). Regarding the research as a whole: For a replicate experiment, the RNA from either approximately 20,000 or 100,000 naive CD8 T cells was divided into five aliquots, and four of those aliquots went on to sequencing. CD8 T cells were used in a methods study to benchmark molecular-identifier clustering-based TCR repertoire sequencing (MIDCIRS) and TCR RNA copy counting. General conclusions and limits of the study: A single cell's worth of spiked-in Jurkat TCR RNA was reported detectable even among 750,000 to 1,000,000 naive CD8 T cells. Modeling estimated 2.5 to 3 recovered TCR RNA copies per cell, compared with approximately 10 by digital PCR, which implies about 30% capture efficiency. The sizes of highly expanded clones could end up underestimated when identical TCR molecules share a barcode. In CMV-specific effector cells, over 99% of molecules were held by clones above 20 RNA copies, whereas under 1% of molecules were held by such clones in naive cells. Without barcode sub-clustering, chimeric consensus sequences inflated TCR diversity; chimeras reached as high as 47%. Naive libraries contained spiked-in Jurkat TCR RNA (approximately ten copies' worth), which is not part of the donor repertoire.

Naive CD8 T cell libraries were made from about 20,000 to 1,000,000 sorted cells using 10%, 30% or 50% of purified RNA. Naive CD8 T cells, defined as CD8+CD4-CCR7+CD45RA+, were FACS-sorted into RLT Plus buffer on a BD FACSAria II. To test detection sensitivity, Jurkat RNA equivalent to more than eight TCR copies was spiked into samples of about 18,000-1,000,000 naive CD8 T cells. Enrichment of CD8 T cells was done with RosetteSep CD8+ T Cell Enrichment Cocktail plus Ficoll-Paque, and ACK red cell lysis came afterward. Libraries were made using PCR. The listed sequencing device is NextSeq 500. Bulk TCR libraries were generated as previously described, with the TCR primers listed in Table S5 used. Purification of total RNA was performed with the Qiagen AllPrep DNA/RNA kit. Before any analysis, reads coming from multiple sequencing runs of the same library were combined into one pool. On the authors' methods: Reads were retained only if an exact TCR constant sequence was present, and the retained reads were trimmed to 150 nt and grouped according to their 12-nt molecular barcodes. Within each barcode group, reads were sub-clustered at a 15% Levenshtein threshold, and quality-weighted consensus sequences were built per RNA molecule. Non-functional sequences were filtered out, along with any lower-count sequence sitting one edit away from another sequence. Based on a fit of two negative binomial distributions, barcode sub-clusters having less than 20% of the maximum read count were discarded. Using fastp trimming at Q25 and MiXCR clonotype assembly, TCRdb reanalyzed the public sequencing data and kept in-frame beta chains. Identical CDR3 protein sequences are pooled into one entry, listed with their most common genes and DNA. In this record, the V and J calls reflect TCRdb's handling and not the investigators' own analysis. In this sample the table shows under 350,000 distinct CDR3 sequences, roughly 24% of which occur a single time. The ten largest clones add up to about 0.7% of the sample.

CDR1 and CDR2 are drawn from the germline V gene: MGHRA, YSYEKL. Its CDR3 holds 14 amino acids, cysteine through phenylalanine. Only CDR3 DNA is held: 42 bases, read in frame from base 1. V is cut back by 1 base and J by 1 base, with 1 base in the junction unmatched. This clonotype was detected many times. The specificity of this receptor is unknown. No qualities accompany the bases; no much larger clone lies one base away. The sequenced material came from naive CD8+ T cells from blood, with Jurkat cell RNA spiked in. Interpreted using the paper, the cell subset or site label stands for: FACS-sorted CD8+CD4-CCR7+CD45RA+ naive T cells. The sequence is built from TRBV4-1 and TRBJ2-7; the central 7 bases match TRBD2. The clonotype was recovered from a human donor in good health. Some libraries in this study had Jurkat cell RNA spiked in. The DNA sequence is as follows: TGCGCCAGCAGCCAAGCGCGGGGGTCCTACGAGCAGTACTTC. Its translation reads: CASSQARGSYEQYF.